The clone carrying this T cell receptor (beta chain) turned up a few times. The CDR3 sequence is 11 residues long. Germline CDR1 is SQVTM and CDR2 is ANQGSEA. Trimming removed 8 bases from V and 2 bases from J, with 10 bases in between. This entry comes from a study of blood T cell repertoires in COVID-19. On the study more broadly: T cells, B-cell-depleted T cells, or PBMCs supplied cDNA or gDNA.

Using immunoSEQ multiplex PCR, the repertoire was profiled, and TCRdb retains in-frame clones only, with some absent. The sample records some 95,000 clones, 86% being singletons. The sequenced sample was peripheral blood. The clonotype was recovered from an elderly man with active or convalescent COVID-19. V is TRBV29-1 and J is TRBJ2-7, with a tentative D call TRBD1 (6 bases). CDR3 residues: CSTRDTYEQYF. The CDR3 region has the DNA TGCAGCACCCGGGACACCTACGAGCAGTACTTC.